What follows describes a single T cell receptor (beta chain). Its antigen target is currently unknown. Base qualities are not recorded, but no much larger clone differs from it by a single base. Reading from cysteine to phenylalanine, the CDR3 counts 14 amino acids. The retained sequence is limited to the CDR3, 42 bases, with the frame set at the first base. According to the germline V gene, CDR1 reads SNHLY and CDR2 reads FYNNEI. Deletion took 0 bases off V and 8 bases off J, with a span of 11 bases between the germline ends. The data originate from a study of T cell clonotyping in hematopoietic cell transplantation (dated by TCRdb to about 2021). Study-level background: A total of 135 blood samples were collected in the study from 35 to 45 consecutive transplant recipients and their related donors. Patients were recruited between September 2015 and 2017 and followed until September 2020 or death.

TCR beta CDR3 regions were amplified from genomic DNA with the immunoSEQ assay, a bias-controlled multiplex PCR using V- and J-specific primers. In a second PCR step, the CDR3 amplicons were tagged with a proprietary barcode plus Illumina adapter sequences. CDR3 libraries were sequenced on an Illumina MiSeq instrument. The study's processing was this. immunoSEQ Analyzer 3.0 was used for export and quality control, with R Bioconductor and Immunarch used for downstream analyses. Only productive rearrangements in the normalized downsampled data set went into calculating the repertoire metrics. In the normalized cohort, clonotypes with more than 5 templates were defined as pathologically expanded. The Inverse Simpson Index served as the measure of repertoire diversity. To capture all clonotypes, the CMV-specificity analyses were run on the non-normalized data set. TCRdb retrieved this table from immuneACCESS and kept in-frame rearrangements only. Not all clones are present; in checked studies, unresolved V genes account for under half, and no reason is known for the remainder. Clone size and V and J calls were adopted from that table, with D and trimming inferred from the DNA. Here the sample has approximately 9,100 clones; roughly 81% occur a single time. Approximately 5% of the sample is in the top ten clones.

Explained via the paper, the time point label denotes: 180 days after allo-HCT. Blood samples were obtained from recipients approximately 28 days before transplant and at days 30, 100 and 180 after transplant. Nuclei Lysis Solution was used to extract genomic DNA from fresh or cryopreserved unfractionated peripheral blood mononuclear cells. The full study reports these points: Broader posttransplant TCR repertoire diversity was predicted by donor and pretransplant recipient Inverse Simpson Index values. Only a small fraction of recipient repertoires overlapped donor repertoires, with over 95% appearing de novo at the given depth. After transplant, TCR diversity in recipients dropped, and pathologically expanded clonotypes increased progressively from day 30 to day 180. The sample size was limited, and because cells were not sorted, the contributions of CD4 and CD8 repertoires could not be separated.

The chain is encoded by TRBV2 joined to TRBJ2-1; the D gene is possibly TRBD2, with 5 bases matching. This sequence was found in a female patient aged 50-65 years who had an allogeneic stem cell transplant from an unrelated donor, so the T cells may come from the graft donor. Some clones in this sample may be carry-over from other donors' samples. Sequences were derived from peripheral blood mononuclear cells, sampled 180 days after allogeneic stem cell transplant. CDR3 region: CASSEAGSPDEQFF. The DNA sequence is TGTGCCAGCAGTGAAGCAGGGAGCCCCGATGAGCAGTTCTTC.